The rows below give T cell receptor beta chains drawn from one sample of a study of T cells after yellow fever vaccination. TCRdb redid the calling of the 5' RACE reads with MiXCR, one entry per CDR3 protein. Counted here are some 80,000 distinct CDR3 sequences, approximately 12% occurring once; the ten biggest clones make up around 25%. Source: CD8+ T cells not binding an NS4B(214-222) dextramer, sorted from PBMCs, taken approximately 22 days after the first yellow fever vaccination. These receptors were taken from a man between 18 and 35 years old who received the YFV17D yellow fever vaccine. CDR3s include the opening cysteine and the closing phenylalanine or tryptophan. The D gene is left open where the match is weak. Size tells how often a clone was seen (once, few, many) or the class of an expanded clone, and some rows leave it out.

CASSKTTGIQETQYF,TGTGCCAGCAGCAAAACGACAGGAATACAAGAGACCCAGTACTTC,TRBJ2-5,TRBV7-8,few,-
CASSLGVYSPLHF,TGTGCCAGCAGCTTAGGCGTCTATTCACCCCTCCACTTT,TRBJ1-6,TRBV7-3,-,-
CAISPAVSSTDTQYF,TGTGCCATCTCCCCGGCAGTCTCTAGCACAGATACGCAGTATTTT,TRBJ2-3,TRBV10-3,-,-
CATSYQKSETQYF,TGTGCCACCTCGTATCAGAAGAGTGAGACCCAGTACTTC,TRBJ2-5,TRBV12-3/TRBV12-4,-,-
CASSSREIYNEQFF,TGTGCCAGCAGTTCCCGGGAGATTTACAATGAGCAGTTCTTC,TRBJ2-1,TRBV28,-,-
CASSARLAGETYNEQFF,TGTGCCAGCAGCGCAAGACTAGCGGGGGAGACCTACAATGAGCAGTTCTTC,TRBJ2-1,TRBV9,few,TRBD2
CSARGSGYEQYF,TGCAGTGCTAGAGGAAGCGGTTACGAGCAGTACTTC,TRBJ2-7,TRBV20-1,once,-
CASSYAGRSYNEQFF,TGTGCCAGCAGTTACGCAGGGAGGTCCTACAATGAGCAGTTCTTC,TRBJ2-1,TRBV6-5,few,-
CASGPNQPQHF,TGTGCCAGCGGCCCTAATCAGCCCCAGCATTTT,TRBJ1-5,TRBV6-5,many,-
CASSQDQGRTDTQYF,TGCGCCAGCAGCCAAGACCAGGGAAGAACAGATACGCAGTATTTT,TRBJ2-3,TRBV4-3,few,-
CASTRLAGEGTGELFF,TGTGCCAGCACCCGACTAGCGGGGGAGGGCACCGGGGAGCTGTTTTTT,TRBJ2-2,TRBV4-2,few,TRBD2
CASGSQGNYGYTF,TGTGCCAGCGGAAGCCAGGGTAACTATGGCTACACCTTC,TRBJ1-2,TRBV27,-,-
CASSQAPTGYEQYF,TGCGCCAGCAGCCAAGCTCCGACAGGCTACGAGCAGTACTTC,TRBJ2-7,TRBV5-1,-,-
CASSLKDRGNEKLFF,TGTGCCAGCAGCTTAAAGGACAGGGGAAATGAAAAACTGTTTTTT,TRBJ1-4,TRBV7-3,few,TRBD1
CASSLGGTLQETQYF,TGTGCCAGCAGCTTGGGTGGGACACTCCAAGAGACCCAGTACTTC,TRBJ2-5,TRBV5-6,many,-
CASSFGQVNEKLFF,TGCGCCAGCAGCTTTGGACAGGTGAATGAAAAACTGTTTTTT,TRBJ1-4,TRBV5-1,-,TRBD1
CASSYGRRDTDTQYF,TGTGCCAGCAGTTACGGAAGGAGGGACACAGATACGCAGTATTTT,TRBJ2-3,TRBV6-2/TRBV6-3,-,-
CASSQSRDRGTDTQYF,TGTGCCAGCAGCCAAAGCCGGGACAGGGGCACAGATACGCAGTATTTT,TRBJ2-3,TRBV7-9,few,TRBD1
CASSQDLGSVTEAFF,TGCGCCAGCAGCCAGGATTTGGGTAGCGTCACTGAAGCTTTCTTT,TRBJ1-1,TRBV4-1,few,-
CASGLVGNQPQHF,TGTGCCAGCGGACTGGTGGGCAATCAGCCCCAGCATTTT,TRBJ1-5,TRBV6-2/TRBV6-3,few,-
CASSLGTLSYGYTF,TGTGCCAGCAGCTTAGGGACACTGTCCTATGGCTACACCTTC,TRBJ1-2,TRBV11-2,-,-
CASSETPNYGYTF,TGTGCCAGCAGTGAAACCCCTAACTATGGCTACACCTTC,TRBJ1-2,TRBV2,-,-
CASSLPGEQFF,TGTGCCAGCAGTTTACCCGGGGAGCAGTTCTTC,TRBJ2-1,TRBV27,-,-
CASSPGLVGSDTQYF,TGTGCCAGCAGTCCGGGACTAGTTGGGTCAGATACGCAGTATTTT,TRBJ2-3,TRBV12-3/TRBV12-4,many,TRBD2
CASSPPGPLTDTQYF,TGTGCCAGCAGCCCACCGGGACCACTCACAGATACGCAGTATTTT,TRBJ2-3,TRBV6-1,few,-
CASRGTQETQYF,TGTGCCAGCCGGGGTACCCAAGAGACCCAGTACTTC,TRBJ2-5,TRBV2,-,-
CSQRQGLGYTF,TGCAGTCAGAGACAGGGATTAGGCTACACCTTC,TRBJ1-2,TRBV20-1,few,TRBD1
CASSSLPQGAIEFTFEAFF,TGCGCCAGCAGCTCCCTACCCCAGGGCGCGATTGAATTCACCTTTGAAGCTTTCTTT,TRBJ1-1,TRBV5-1,-,-
CASSRTSGGADTQYF,TGTGCCAGCAGCCGGACTAGCGGGGGGGCAGATACGCAGTATTTT,TRBJ2-3,TRBV3-1,few,TRBD2
CASTRGGGRDTQYF,TGTGCCAGCACACGAGGCGGGGGGAGGGATACGCAGTATTTT,TRBJ2-3,TRBV11-2,-,TRBD2
CASSYSPPGSETQYF,TGTGCCAGCAGTTACAGCCCCCCGGGGAGTGAGACCCAGTACTTC,TRBJ2-5,TRBV6-5,-,-
CASSAGGKSPLHF,TGTGCCAGCAGTGCAGGGGGAAAGTCACCCCTCCACTTT,TRBJ1-6,TRBV12-3/TRBV12-4,-,TRBD1
CASSLYLGGSYNEQFF,TGTGCCAGCAGCTTATATCTAGGGGGCTCCTACAATGAGCAGTTCTTC,TRBJ2-1,TRBV7-2,-,-
CASSLVSGGQETQYF,TGTGCCAGCAGCTTAGTATCGGGGGGACAAGAGACCCAGTACTTC,TRBJ2-5,TRBV7-8,few,TRBD2
CATSRDDRPSTDTQYF,TGTGCCACCAGCAGAGATGACAGGCCTAGCACAGATACGCAGTATTTT,TRBJ2-3,TRBV15,few,-
CASSLGYGQETQYF,TGTGCCAGCAGCTTAGGGTACGGCCAAGAGACCCAGTACTTC,TRBJ2-5,TRBV11-2,few,-
CASIESGDRGLGTEAFF,TGTGCCAGCATTGAAAGTGGGGACAGGGGTCTTGGCACTGAAGCTTTCTTT,TRBJ1-1,TRBV6-1,-,TRBD1
CASSFAGRRNEQFF,TGTGCCAGCAGTTTTGCAGGGAGGAGAAATGAGCAGTTCTTC,TRBJ2-1,TRBV28,-,-
CATELAGGLNTGELFF,TGTGCCACAGAACTAGCGGGGGGCTTAAACACCGGGGAGCTGTTTTTT,TRBJ2-2,TRBV15,-,TRBD2
CASRRTGGMRQPQHF,TGTGCCAGCAGGAGGACAGGGGGAATGCGTCAGCCCCAGCATTTT,TRBJ1-5,TRBV25-1,-,TRBD1
CASSDPDETQYF,TGTGCCAGCAGTGACCCCGATGAGACCCAGTACTTC,TRBJ2-5,TRBV25-1,few,-
CASSVGPGQDPGYTF,TGTGCCAGCAGCGTGGGTCCGGGACAGGATCCTGGCTACACCTTC,TRBJ1-2,TRBV9,-,TRBD1
CASSYSGQPRIGNQPQHF,TGTGCCAGCAGTTACTCGGGACAGCCTCGAATAGGCAATCAGCCCCAGCATTTT,TRBJ1-5,TRBV6-2/TRBV6-3,-,TRBD1
CASSPRPVQSGELFF,TGCGCCAGCAGCCCACGACCAGTACAGTCCGGGGAGCTGTTTTTT,TRBJ2-2,TRBV4-3,-,-
CSARGGNSPLHF,TGCAGTGCTAGGGGTGGGAATTCACCCCTCCACTTT,TRBJ1-6,TRBV20-1,few,-
CASSLGYEETQYF,TGTGCCAGCAGTTTAGGCTACGAAGAGACCCAGTACTTC,TRBJ2-5,TRBV12-3/TRBV12-4,many,-
CASSKAKGKSNYGYTF,TGTGCCAGCAGCAAAGCGAAGGGGAAGTCTAACTATGGCTACACCTTC,TRBJ1-2,TRBV21-1,few,-
CASSSGGGAEAFF,TGTGCCAGCAGTTCAGGGGGTGGGGCTGAAGCTTTCTTT,TRBJ1-1,TRBV28,-,TRBD1
CATSDLTGDQPQHF,TGTGCCACCAGTGATTTAACAGGGGATCAGCCCCAGCATTTT,TRBJ1-5,TRBV24-1,-,TRBD1
CASSYSSDNYGYTF,TGTGCCAGCAGTTACTCCTCCGATAACTATGGCTACACCTTC,TRBJ1-2,TRBV6-5,few,-
CASSRAGTRFDAETQYF,TGCGCCAGCAGCAGGGCCGGGACTAGATTTGACGCAGAGACCCAGTACTTC,TRBJ2-5,TRBV5-1,-,TRBD2